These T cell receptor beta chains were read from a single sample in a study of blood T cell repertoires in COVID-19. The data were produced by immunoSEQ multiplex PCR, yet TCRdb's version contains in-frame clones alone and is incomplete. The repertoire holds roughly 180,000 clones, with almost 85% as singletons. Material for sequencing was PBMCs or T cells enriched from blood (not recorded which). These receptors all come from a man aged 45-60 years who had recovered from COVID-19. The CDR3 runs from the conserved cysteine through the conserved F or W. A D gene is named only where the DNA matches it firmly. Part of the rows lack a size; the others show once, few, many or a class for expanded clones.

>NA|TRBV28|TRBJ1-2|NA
TGTGCCAGCAGTTTCTTCCCGGGGGGAGCGGGCTACACCTTC
CASSFFPGGAGYTF
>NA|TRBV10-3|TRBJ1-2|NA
TGTGCCATCAGTGGGGGGGAGAACTATGGCTACACCTTC
CAISGGENYGYTF
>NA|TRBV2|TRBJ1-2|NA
TGTGCCAGCAGTGTCACAGAACTGTATGGCTACACCTTC
CASSVTELYGYTF
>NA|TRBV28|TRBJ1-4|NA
TGTGCCAGCAGTGGGGAGGGGCGACGGGAAAAACTGTTTTTT
CASSGEGRREKLFF
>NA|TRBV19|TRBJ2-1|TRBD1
TGTGCCAGTACAAGAGACAGGGGGGTCTATGAGCAGTTCTTC
CASTRDRGVYEQFF
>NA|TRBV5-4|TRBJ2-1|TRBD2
TGTGCCAGCAGCTTGGAGGGCGGGAGGGCCAATGAGCAGTTCTTC
CASSLEGGRANEQFF
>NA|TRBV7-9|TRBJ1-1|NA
TGTGCCAGCAGCTTGACAGCATTGAACACTGAAGCTTTCTTT
CASSLTALNTEAFF
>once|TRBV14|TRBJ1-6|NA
TGTGCCAGCAGCCAAGCAGGGAGGGATCCCCTCCACTTT
CASSQAGRDPLHF
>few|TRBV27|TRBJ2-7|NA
TGTGCCAGCACCTCCTCCATGGGGACAGAGCAGTACTTC
CASTSSMGTEQYF
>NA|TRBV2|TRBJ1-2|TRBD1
TGTGCCAGCAGCCTAAGACTCGGACAGGGAGGCTACACCTTC
CASSLRLGQGGYTF
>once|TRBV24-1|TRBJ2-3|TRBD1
TGTGCCACCAGTGGAGACAGGGGTACAGATACGCAGTATTTT
CATSGDRGTDTQYF
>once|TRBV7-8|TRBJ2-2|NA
TGTGCCAGCAGCTTGACAGGCCGCACCGGGGAGCTGTTTTTT
CASSLTGRTGELFF
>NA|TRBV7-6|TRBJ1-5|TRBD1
TGTGCCAGCAGCTTAGGGGGGACAGGGAAGATTCAGCCCCAGCATTTT
CASSLGGTGKIQPQHF
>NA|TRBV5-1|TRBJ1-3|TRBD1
TGCGCCAGCAGCTCCGGGACAGGCAACTCTGGAAACACCATATATTTT
CASSSGTGNSGNTIYF
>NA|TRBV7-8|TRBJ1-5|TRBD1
TGTGCCAGCAGCAGGGAACAGGGGATCAATCAGCCCCAGCATTTT
CASSREQGINQPQHF